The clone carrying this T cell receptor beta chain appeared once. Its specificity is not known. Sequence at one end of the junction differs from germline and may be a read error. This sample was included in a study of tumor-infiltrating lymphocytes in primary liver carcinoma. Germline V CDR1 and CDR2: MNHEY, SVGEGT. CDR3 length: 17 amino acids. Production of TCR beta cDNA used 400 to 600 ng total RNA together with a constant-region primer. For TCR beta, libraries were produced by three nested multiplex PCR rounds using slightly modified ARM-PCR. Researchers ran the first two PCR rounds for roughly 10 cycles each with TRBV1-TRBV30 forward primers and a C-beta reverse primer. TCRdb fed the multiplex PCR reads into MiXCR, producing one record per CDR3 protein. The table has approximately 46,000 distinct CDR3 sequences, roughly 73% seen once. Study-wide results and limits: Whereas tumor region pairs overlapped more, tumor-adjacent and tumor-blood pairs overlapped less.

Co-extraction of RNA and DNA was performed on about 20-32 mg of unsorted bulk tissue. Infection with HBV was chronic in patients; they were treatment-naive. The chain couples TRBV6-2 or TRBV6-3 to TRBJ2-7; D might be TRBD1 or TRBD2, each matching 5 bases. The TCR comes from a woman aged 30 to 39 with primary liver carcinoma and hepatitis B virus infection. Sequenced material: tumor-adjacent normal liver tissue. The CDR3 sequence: CAGSLRLAPGKTYEQYF. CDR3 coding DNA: TGTGCCGGCAGTCTTCGGTTAGCGCCAGGGAAGACTTACGAACAGTACTTC.